A selection of T cell receptor beta chains follows, all from one sample in a study of beta chain features in type 1 diabetes. Assay used: immunoSEQ multiplex PCR; TCRdb lists only in-frame clones, some missing. The sample gives about 660,000 clones, roughly 13% of which show up once; 0.04% is in the top ten. The sequenced sample was naive CD4+ T cells from blood. The receptors come from a man aged 18-30 years with type 1 diabetes. Both conserved end residues are part of each CDR3. Only part of the rows carry a size: once, few, many, or a class if the clone is expanded.

CDR3aa | j_gene | v_gene | abundance
CASSQESGANVLTF | TRBJ2-6 | TRBV4-1 | few
CSVGLPSGGFGANVLTF | TRBJ2-6 | TRBV29-1 | .
CASSLAGSGTDTQYF | TRBJ2-3 | TRBV7-2 | .
CASSLGAASYNEQFF | TRBJ2-1 | TRBV7-6 | .
CASSLQLQGTEQYF | TRBJ2-7 | TRBV5-1 | .
CASSPETRAYNEQFF | TRBJ2-1 | TRBV11-3 | .
CASSLEGTVTDTQYF | TRBJ2-3 | TRBV7-9 | .
CASSPPRGQGAQHF | TRBJ1-5 | TRBV18 | .
CAWSVLQGNQPQHF | TRBJ1-5 | TRBV30 | .
CSVESSGETQYF | TRBJ2-5 | TRBV29-1 | .
CACPLGQGTSPLHF | TRBJ1-6 | TRBV30 | .
CASRDSPNTEAFF | TRBJ1-1 | TRBV2 | few
CASSDPGQPFSGNTIYF | TRBJ1-3 | TRBV25-1 | .
CSANREGEQYF | TRBJ2-7 | TRBV20-1 | .
CAWSVIGIQETQYF | TRBJ2-5 | TRBV30 | .
CASRMGSYNEQFF | TRBJ2-1 | TRBV19 | few
CAIRADKNTEAFF | TRBJ1-1 | TRBV10-3 | few
CASSVSGTPPRDTQYF | TRBJ2-3 | TRBV9 | .
CASSPSGLGYNEQFF | TRBJ2-1 | TRBV7-2 | few
CASTTPEGSYEQYF | TRBJ2-7 | TRBV5-4 | .
CSVTSPYEQFF | TRBJ2-1 | TRBV20-1 | few
CAWRAFGAKNIQYF | TRBJ2-4 | TRBV30 | once
CASSLGGGNSYEQYF | TRBJ2-7 | TRBV7-9 | .
CAWSATGYEQYF | TRBJ2-7 | TRBV30 | few
CASSLPVPMIPQHF | TRBJ1-5 | TRBV28 | .
CASSSLGEGAYEQYF | TRBJ2-7 | TRBV5-6 | .
CASSVRGDQETQYF | TRBJ2-5 | TRBV9 | .
CATGRVQADTQYF | TRBJ2-3 | TRBV10-3 | .
CASSLGGPSYEQYF | TRBJ2-7 | TRBV7-2 | .
CASCQREVATEAFF | TRBJ1-1 | TRBV6-6 | once
CAWSALGRVDQPQHF | TRBJ1-5 | TRBV30 | few
CASSDGVANGYTF | TRBJ1-2 | TRBV25-1 | .
CASSLASGIGEQFF | TRBJ2-1 | TRBV27 | few
CASSPTYSTDTQYF | TRBJ2-3 | TRBV19 | .
CSVERGLGTEAFF | TRBJ1-1 | TRBV29-1 | few
CASSQDREVSGADTQYF | TRBJ2-3 | TRBV4-1 | once
CASSPLGGDEQFF | TRBJ2-1 | TRBV18 | .
CAWRRTGASYEQYF | TRBJ2-7 | TRBV30 | .
CAWSYGGNQPQHF | TRBJ1-5 | TRBV30 | once